A single sample gave rise to the 8 T cell receptor beta chains below, sequenced in a study of identical twins. TCRdb itself ran the 5' RACE reads through MiXCR, one entry per CDR3 protein. This sample yields 550,000 to 800,000 distinct CDR3 sequences, of which under 8.5% are seen a single time; around 1.6% belongs to the top ten. These data also featured in a second study, about yellow fever vaccine responses in identical twins.

Sequencing used PBMCs. These receptors were obtained from a young woman in good health.

This clonotype has only a few counts. The chain couples TRBV12-3 or TRBV12-4 to TRBJ2-6, with D uncertain. V was clipped by 10 bases and J by 4 bases, with 8 bases between them. The CDR3 extends over 12 amino acids. As DNA, the CDR3 is TGTGCCACCATGAAGGGGGCCAACGTCCTGACTTTC. Its translation is CATMKGANVLTF.

V gene TRBV29-1 combines with J gene TRBJ1-4; D not certain. The V gene's germline CDR1 is SQVTM and CDR2 ANQGSEA. The V end was cut by 6 bases, the J end by 5 bases, with 19 bases between. The CDR3 consists of 15 residues. The CDR3 nucleotides are TGCAGCGTGCGAGTTGGCGGCAATTCAAATGAAAAACTGTTTTTT. Protein sequence: CSVRVGGNSNEKLFF.

This clonotype was recorded at least ten times. The V gene is TRBV15, the J gene TRBJ2-1; D gene unclear. This CDR3 comprises 16 residues. Germline CDR1 is LNHNV and CDR2 is YYDKDF (reference sequence). V lost 2 bases, J lost 2 bases, and 13 bases lay in between. CDR3 sequence reads: CATSRIPVGTYNEQFF. CDR3 nucleotide sequence: TGTGCCACCAGCAGAATCCCGGTGGGAACCTACAATGAGCAGTTCTTC. Filled out from reference TRBV15 and TRBJ2-1, the complete variable domain reads DAMVIQNPRYQVTQFGKPVTLSCSQTLNHNVMYWYQQKSSQAPKLLFHYYDKDFNNEADTPDNFQSRRPNTSFCFLDIRSPGLGDTAMYLCATSRIPVGTYNEQFFGPGTRLTVL.

The sample holds a few counts of this clonotype. The gene calls are TRBV5-6 and TRBJ2-6, with 13 bases that match TRBD2. J gave up 4 bases and V 0 bases, and 13 bases lay outside the gene matches. This CDR3 is built from 21 residues. Germline assignment: CDR1 SGHDT and CDR2 YYEEEE. The CDR3 spells CASSLGGTSGARSSGANVLTF. The CDR3 nucleotides read TGTGCCAGCAGCTTGGGCGGGACTAGCGGGGCTAGATCTTCCGGGGCCAACGTCCTGACTTTC.

This clonotype was counted a few times. The V call is TRBV7-2, the J call TRBJ2-1; 8 bases fit TRBD2. V dropped 4 bases and J dropped 6; count of bases not matched to a gene: 5. Germline V gives CDR1 SGHTA, CDR2 FQGNSA. This CDR3 spans 14 amino acids. In DNA form, the CDR3 reads TGTGCCAGCAGCTCGACTAGCGCTATCAATGAGCAGTTCTTC. Amino acid sequence: CASSSTSAINEQFF.

This clonotype was counted only a few times. The rearrangement uses TRBV20-1 and TRBJ1-1; no reliable D call. This CDR3 is built from 13 residues. V was trimmed by 2 bases and J by 0 bases, leaving 7 bases between them. Germline V gene data show CDR1 as DFQATT and CDR2 as SNEGSKA (reference sequence). The CDR3 is CSARQALNTEAFF. In nucleotides, the CDR3 is TGCAGTGCTAGACAGGCCCTGAACACTGAAGCTTTCTTT.

The chain is built from TRBV5-5 and TRBJ1-1; D unclear. Germline V lookup: CDR1 SGHKS, CDR2 YYEKEE (reference sequence). The CDR3 length is 15 residues. V lost 0 bases and J lost 0, with 9 bases in between. CDR3 nucleotide sequence: TGTGCCAGCAGCTTGGGGGGTGGGGTGAACACTGAAGCTTTCTTT. Its protein product is CASSLGGGVNTEAFF. Looking up the rest from reference TRBV5-5 and TRBJ1-1 gives the full variable domain: DAGVTQSPTHLIKTRGQQVTLRCSPISGHKSVSWYQQVLGQGPQFIFQYYEKEERGRGNFPDRFSARQFPNYSSELNVNALLLGDSALYLCASSLGGGVNTEAFFGQGTRLTVV.

In its sample, this clonotype was seen a few times. The V call is TRBV29-1, the J call TRBJ2-1; the D is unclear. CDR1 and CDR2 from the germline V gene are SQVTM and ANQGSEA. V lost 3 bases and J lost 5, with 8 bases in between. The CDR3 totals 12 residues. The CDR3 reads CSVDSRNNEQFF. CDR3 nucleotides: TGCAGCGTTGACTCCAGAAACAATGAGCAGTTCTTC.